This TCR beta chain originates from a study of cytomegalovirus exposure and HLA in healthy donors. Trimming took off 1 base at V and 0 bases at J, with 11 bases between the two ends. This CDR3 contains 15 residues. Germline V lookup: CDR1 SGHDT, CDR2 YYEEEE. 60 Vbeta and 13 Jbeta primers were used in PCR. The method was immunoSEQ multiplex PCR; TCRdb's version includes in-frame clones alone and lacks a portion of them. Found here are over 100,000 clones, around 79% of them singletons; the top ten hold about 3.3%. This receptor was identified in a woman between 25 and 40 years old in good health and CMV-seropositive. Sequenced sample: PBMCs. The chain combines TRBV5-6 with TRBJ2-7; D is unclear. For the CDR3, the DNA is TGTGCCAGCAGCTTGCTGCGCGGAGACTCCTACGAGCAGTACTTC. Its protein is CASSLLRGDSYEQYF.